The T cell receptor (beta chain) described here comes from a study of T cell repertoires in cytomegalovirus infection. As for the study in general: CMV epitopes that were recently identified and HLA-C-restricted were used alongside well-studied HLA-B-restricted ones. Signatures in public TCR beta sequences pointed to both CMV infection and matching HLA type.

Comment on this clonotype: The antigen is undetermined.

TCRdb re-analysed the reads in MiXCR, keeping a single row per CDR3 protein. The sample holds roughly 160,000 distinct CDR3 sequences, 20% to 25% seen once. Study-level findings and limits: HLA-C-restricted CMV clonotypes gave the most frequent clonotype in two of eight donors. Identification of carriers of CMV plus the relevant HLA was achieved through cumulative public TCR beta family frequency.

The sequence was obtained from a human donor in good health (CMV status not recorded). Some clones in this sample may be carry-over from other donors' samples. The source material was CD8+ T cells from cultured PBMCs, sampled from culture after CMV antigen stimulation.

The CDR3 DNA reads TGTGCCAGCAGTTCCCGACAGGGGGGGACTGAAGCTTTCTTT. Protein product: CASSSRQGGTEAFF. The chain links TRBV7-9 to TRBJ1-1; 9 bases match TRBD1. From germline, CDR1 is SEHNR and CDR2 FQNEAQ (reference sequence). J was trimmed by 5 bases and V by 6 bases; bases with no gene match: 7. This CDR3 spans 14 amino acids. Filled out from reference TRBV7-9 and TRBJ1-1, the complete variable domain reads DTGVSQNPRHKITKRGQNVTFRCDPISEHNRLYWYRQTLGQGPEFLTYFQNEAQLEKSRLLSDRFSAERPKGSFSTLEIQRTEQGDSAMYLCASSSRQGGTEAFFGQGTRLTVV.